Listed here are 14 T cell receptor beta chains from one sample, sequenced in a study of glioma-infiltrating T cells. TCR alpha and beta CDR3 regions were amplified from RNA using iRepertoire nested multiplex PCR. MiXCR was run by TCRdb on the multiplex PCR reads, yielding one entry per CDR3 protein. The table shows tens of thousands of distinct CDR3 sequences, with around 37% occurring only once. The specimen was glioma tissue, nonneoplastic brain tissue, or PBMCs (not recorded which). The receptors come from a human donor with low-grade glioma or glioblastoma, undergoing nonglioma brain surgery, or in good health (not recorded which).

This clonotype occurred many times. The rearrangement uses TRBV4-1 and TRBJ1-6; 8 bases are a match to TRBD1. Trimming at V came to 3 bases and at J to 10 bases, leaving 14 bases not matched to a gene. The CDR3 has 17 amino acids. Looked up from germline, CDR1 is MGHRA and CDR2 is YSYEKL. The CDR3 loop is CASSQDGPRQGYSPLHF. For the CDR3, the DNA is TGCGCCAGCAGCCAGGATGGGCCTCGACAGGGGTACTCACCCCTCCACTTT.

There are many counts of this clonotype. This rearrangement joins TRBV11-3 to TRBJ2-5; 9 bases agree with TRBD1. The CDR3 contains 15 residues. V was pared by 1 base and J by 4 bases, with 4 bases of the junction left unmatched. Germline V gene data show CDR1 as SGHNT and CDR2 as YENEEA. The CDR3 nucleotides read TGTGCCAGCAGCTTAGGGACAGGGGAATCAGAGACCCAGTACTTC. This encodes CASSLGTGESETQYF.

The genes are TRBV2 and TRBJ2-4, with D unclear. Germline V gene lookup returns CDR1 SNHLY and CDR2 FYNNEI. The CDR3 is 12 residues long. V lost 6 bases to trimming and J lost 13 bases, with 16 bases between them. CDR3 sequence: CASRDVTHPQYF. The DNA of the CDR3 is TGTGCCAGCAGGGATGTCACCCACCCACAGTACTTC.

As to this clonotype: This clone may be a read error of a much larger clone one base away. The chain joins TRBV11-1 to TRBJ2-5; 11 nucleotides match TRBD1. The CDR3 is 17 residues long. Looked up from germline, CDR1 is SGHAT and CDR2 is FQDESV (reference sequence). DNA for the CDR3: TGTGCCAACAGCCCCCGTTCGTTTGGGACAGGGGGAGAGACCCAGTACTTC. This gives the protein CANSPRSFGTGGETQYF.

The chain uses TRBV6-1 and TRBJ2-5; TRBD1 might be the D (5 bases). Germline CDR1 and CDR2: MNHNS and SASEGT. The CDR3 length is 16 residues. Deletions cut 8 bases from V and 9 bases from J, with 28 bases between. The CDR3 DNA reads TGTGCCAGCGCCAACCCACCAGGGATAATCTTAAAGGCCCAGTACTTC. Protein: CASANPPGIILKAQYF.

This clonotype occurred a few times. Possible read error: a much larger clone is one base away. Written as DNA, the CDR3 is TGTTCCAGTAGCGCGAGGGGCCCTACGGCCGAGCAGTACTTC. As protein: CSSSARGPTAEQYF. The rearrangement links TRBV19 to TRBJ2-7, with D perhaps given as TRBD1 or TRBD2 (5 bases each). Germline V gene sequence: CDR1 LNHDA, CDR2 SQIVND (reference sequence). CDR3 size: 14 residues.

About this clonotype itself: This sequence may be a read error, since a much larger clone differs from it by one base. V and J are TRBV5-1 and TRBJ2-2; D gene ambiguous. V lost 4 bases, J lost 3 bases, and 13 bases lay in between. Germline CDR1 is SGHRS and CDR2 is YFSETQ. The CDR3 runs 15 residues. In nucleotides, the CDR3 is TGCGCCAGCAGCCCCGGCGAGGTGCACACCGGGGAGCTGTTTTTT. The encoded protein is CASSPGEVHTGELFF.

Regarding this clonotype: A much more abundant neighbour one base away suggests this may be a read error. CDR3 sequence: CASSPPVRETRYF. CDR3 sequence (DNA): TGTGCCAGCTCACCACCTGTTCGAGAGACCCGGTACTTC. This rearrangement joins TRBV18 to TRBJ2-5; D unclear. Germline values: CDR1 KGHSH, CDR2 LQKENI. CDR3 length equals 13 residues.

Comment on this clonotype: A much bigger clone sits one base away, suggesting this may be a read error. The rearrangement joins TRBV12-3 or TRBV12-4 to TRBJ2-1; perhaps TRBD2 as D (5 bases). V was trimmed by 7 bases and J by 1 base, leaving 8 bases between them. The CDR3 covers 13 residues. Here the CDR3 reads CASMEVSYNEQFF. In nucleotides, the CDR3 is TGTGCCAGCATGGAGGTATCCTACAATGAGCAGTTCTTC.

V is TRBV20-1 and J is TRBJ2-7; TRBD2 matches at 8 bases. The CDR3 has 14 residues. After removal of 5 bases from V and 2 bases from J, the junction contained 8 bases not matched to a gene. CDR1 and CDR2 from the germline V gene are DFQATT and SNEGSKA (reference sequence). The CDR3 here is CSAGKIGRAYEQYF. In nucleotides, the CDR3 is TGCAGTGCTGGAAAAATCGGGAGGGCCTACGAGCAGTACTTC.

This clonotype was counted many times. V usage is TRBV3-1 and J usage is TRBJ1-1; maybe TRBD1 (5 bases). V was trimmed by 1 base and J by 5 bases, leaving 17 bases between them. The V gene's germline CDR1 is LGHDT and CDR2 YNNKEL (reference sequence). The CDR3 spans 16 residues. The CDR3 loop reads CASSQGVLSGGTEAFF. For the CDR3, the DNA is TGTGCCAGCAGCCAAGGAGTACTATCGGGGGGAACTGAAGCTTTCTTT.

This clonotype was counted ten times or more. V usage is TRBV20-1 and J usage is TRBJ1-1, with TRBD1 as a possible D gene (5 bases). V was shortened by 5 bases and J by 12 bases, with 16 bases between the two germline ends. Germline CDR1 and CDR2: DFQATT and SNEGSKA (reference sequence). The CDR3 length is 11 residues. The CDR3 is CSADARVEPFF. CDR3 DNA: TGCAGTGCTGACGCCAGGGTCGAACCTTTCTTT.

J is TRBJ2-3 and V is TRBV9; possible D gene TRBD1, 5 bases. The DNA matches TRBJ1-5 better at its end, which makes the J call doubtful. The CDR3 contains 15 residues. Germline V gene data show CDR1 as SGDLS and CDR2 as YYNGEE. The CDR3 reads CASSLTGTSGVTQHF. CDR3 DNA sequence: TGTGCCAGCAGCTTAACCGGGACTAGCGGTGTTACGCAGCATTTT.

V usage is TRBV20-1 and J usage is TRBJ1-3; 9 bases are shared with TRBD1. After removal of 3 bases from V and 7 bases from J, the junction contained 7 bases not matched to a gene. The germline gives CDR1 DFQATT, CDR2 SNEGSKA (reference sequence). The CDR3 loop spans 14 amino acids. CDR3 DNA sequence: TGCAGTGCTAGCCCCGGGACAGGGAAGAACACCATATATTTT. It specifies CSASPGTGKNTIYF.